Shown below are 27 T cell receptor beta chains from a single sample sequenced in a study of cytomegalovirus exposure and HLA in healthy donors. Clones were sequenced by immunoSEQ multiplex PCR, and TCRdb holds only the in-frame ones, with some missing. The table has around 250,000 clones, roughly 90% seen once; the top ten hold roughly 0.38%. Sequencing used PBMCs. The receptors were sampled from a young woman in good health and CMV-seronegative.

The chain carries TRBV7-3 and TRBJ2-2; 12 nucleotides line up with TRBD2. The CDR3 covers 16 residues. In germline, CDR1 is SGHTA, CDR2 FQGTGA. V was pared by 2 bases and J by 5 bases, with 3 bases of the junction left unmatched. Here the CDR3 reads CASSLSGTSGTGELFF. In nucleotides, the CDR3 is TGTGCCAGCAGCTTATCCGGGACTAGCGGGACCGGGGAGCTGTTTTTT.

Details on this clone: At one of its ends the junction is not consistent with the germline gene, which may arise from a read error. The CDR3 DNA is TGTGCCAGCAGTGAAGCGTGGACAGGGCATTTAATTTTT. The encoded protein is CASSEAWTGHLIF. This chain uses TRBV6-1 with TRBJ1-5, with 8 bases matching TRBD1. The CDR3 sequence is 13 residues long. Looked up from germline, CDR1 is MNHNS and CDR2 is SASEGT.

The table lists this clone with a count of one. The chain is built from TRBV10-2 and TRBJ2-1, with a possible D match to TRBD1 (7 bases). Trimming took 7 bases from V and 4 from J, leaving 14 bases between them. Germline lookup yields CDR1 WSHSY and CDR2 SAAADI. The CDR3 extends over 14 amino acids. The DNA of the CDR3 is TGCGCCAGCACGGAGGGGGCTACGTACAATGAGCAGTTCTTC. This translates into CASTEGATYNEQFF.

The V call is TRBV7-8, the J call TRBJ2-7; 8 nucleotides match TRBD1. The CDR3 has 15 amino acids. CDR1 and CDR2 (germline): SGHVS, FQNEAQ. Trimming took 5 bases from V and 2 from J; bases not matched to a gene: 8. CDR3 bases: TGTGCCAGCAGCCTCCGACAGGGGCCCACCTACGAGCAGTACGTC. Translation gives CASSLRQGPTYEQYV.

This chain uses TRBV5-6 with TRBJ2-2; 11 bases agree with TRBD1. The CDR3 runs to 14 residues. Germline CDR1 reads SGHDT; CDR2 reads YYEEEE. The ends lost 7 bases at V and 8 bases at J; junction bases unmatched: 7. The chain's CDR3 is CASRKDRGLGELFF. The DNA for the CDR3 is TGTGCCAGCCGGAAGGACAGGGGGCTAGGGGAGCTGTTTTTT.

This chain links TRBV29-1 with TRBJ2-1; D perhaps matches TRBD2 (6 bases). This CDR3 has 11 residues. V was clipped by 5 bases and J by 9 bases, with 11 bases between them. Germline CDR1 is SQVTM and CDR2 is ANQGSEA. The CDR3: CSVRRGTEQFF. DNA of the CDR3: TGCAGCGTTCGACGGGGGACTGAGCAGTTCTTC.

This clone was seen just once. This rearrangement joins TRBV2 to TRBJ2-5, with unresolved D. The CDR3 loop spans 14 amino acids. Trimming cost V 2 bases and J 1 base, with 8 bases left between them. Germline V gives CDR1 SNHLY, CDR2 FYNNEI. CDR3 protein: CASSERWLQETQYF. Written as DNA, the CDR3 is TGTGCCAGCAGTGAACGCTGGCTCCAAGAGACCCAGTACTTC. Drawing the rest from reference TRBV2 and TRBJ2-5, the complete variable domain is EPEVTQTPSHQVTQMGQEVILRCVPISNHLYFYWYRQILGQKVEFLVSFYNNEISEKSEIFDDQFSVERPDGSNFTLKIRSTKLEDSAMYFCASSERWLQETQYFGPGTRLLVL.

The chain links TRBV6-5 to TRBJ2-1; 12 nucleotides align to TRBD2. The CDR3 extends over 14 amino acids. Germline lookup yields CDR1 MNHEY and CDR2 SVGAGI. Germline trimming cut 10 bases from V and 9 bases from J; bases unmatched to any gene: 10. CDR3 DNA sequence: TGTGCCACGACTAGCGGGGGAGTACAATTTGAGCAGTTCTTC. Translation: CATTSGGVQFEQFF.

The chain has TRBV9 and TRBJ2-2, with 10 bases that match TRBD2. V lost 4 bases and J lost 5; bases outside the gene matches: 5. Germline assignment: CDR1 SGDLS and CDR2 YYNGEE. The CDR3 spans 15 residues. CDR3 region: CASSSLAGVTGELFF. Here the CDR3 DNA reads TGTGCCAGCAGCTCTCTAGCGGGGGTGACCGGGGAGCTGTTTTTT.

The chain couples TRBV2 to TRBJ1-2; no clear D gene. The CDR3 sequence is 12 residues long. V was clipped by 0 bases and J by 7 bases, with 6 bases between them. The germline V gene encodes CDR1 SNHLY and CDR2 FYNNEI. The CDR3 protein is CASSEARLGYTF. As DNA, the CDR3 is TGTGCCAGCAGTGAAGCGCGGCTTGGCTACACCTTC.

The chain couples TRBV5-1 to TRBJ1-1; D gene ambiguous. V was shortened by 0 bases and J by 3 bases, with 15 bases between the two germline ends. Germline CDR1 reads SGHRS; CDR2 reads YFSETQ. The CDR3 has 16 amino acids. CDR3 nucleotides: TGCGCCAGCAGCTTGGCTACCCTCGGCGGGGACACTGAAGCTTTCTTT. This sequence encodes CASSLATLGGDTEAFF.

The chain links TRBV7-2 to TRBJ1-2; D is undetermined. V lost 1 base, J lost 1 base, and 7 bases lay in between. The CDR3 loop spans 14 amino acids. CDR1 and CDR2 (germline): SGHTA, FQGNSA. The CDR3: CASSLGQDNYGYTF. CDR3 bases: TGTGCCAGCAGCTTAGGGCAGGATAACTATGGCTACACCTTC.

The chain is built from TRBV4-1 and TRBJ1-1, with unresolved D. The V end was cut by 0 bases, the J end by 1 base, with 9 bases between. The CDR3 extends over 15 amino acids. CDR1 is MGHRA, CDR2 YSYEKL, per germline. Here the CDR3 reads CASSQDSRPNTEAFF. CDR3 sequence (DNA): TGCGCCAGCAGCCAAGATTCCAGGCCGAACACTGAAGCTTTCTTT.

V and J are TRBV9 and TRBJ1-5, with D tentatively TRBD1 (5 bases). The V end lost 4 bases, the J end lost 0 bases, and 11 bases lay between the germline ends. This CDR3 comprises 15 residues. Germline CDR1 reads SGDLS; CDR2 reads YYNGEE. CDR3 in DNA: TGTGCCAGCAGCCCCGAGGGACTTAGCAATCAGCCCCAGCATTTT. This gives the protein CASSPEGLSNQPQHF.

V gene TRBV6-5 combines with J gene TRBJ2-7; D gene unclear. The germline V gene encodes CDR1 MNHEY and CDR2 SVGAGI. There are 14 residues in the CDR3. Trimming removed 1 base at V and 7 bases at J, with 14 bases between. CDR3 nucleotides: TGTGCCAGCAGTTACTTAACTCGGCAGACTGAGCAGTACTTC. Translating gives CASSYLTRQTEQYF.

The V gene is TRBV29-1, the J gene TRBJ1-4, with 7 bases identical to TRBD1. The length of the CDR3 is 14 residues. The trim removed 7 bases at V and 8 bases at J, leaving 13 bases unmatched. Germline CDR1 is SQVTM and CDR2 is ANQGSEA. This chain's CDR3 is CSDLRQGEEEKLFF. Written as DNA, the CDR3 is TGCAGCGACCTTAGACAGGGAGAAGAGGAAAAACTGTTTTTT.

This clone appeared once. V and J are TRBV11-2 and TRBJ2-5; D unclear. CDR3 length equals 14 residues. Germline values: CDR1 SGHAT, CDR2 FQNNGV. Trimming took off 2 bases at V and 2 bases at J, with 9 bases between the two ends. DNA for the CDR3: TGTGCCAGCAGCTTACCCTCCACTCAAGAGACCCAGTACTTC. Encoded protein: CASSLPSTQETQYF.

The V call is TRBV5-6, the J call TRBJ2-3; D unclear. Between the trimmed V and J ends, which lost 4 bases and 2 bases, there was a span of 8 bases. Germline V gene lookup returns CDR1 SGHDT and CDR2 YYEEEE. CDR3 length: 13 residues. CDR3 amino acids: CASSPYYTDTQYF. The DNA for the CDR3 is TGTGCCAGCAGCCCTTATTACACAGATACGCAGTATTTT.

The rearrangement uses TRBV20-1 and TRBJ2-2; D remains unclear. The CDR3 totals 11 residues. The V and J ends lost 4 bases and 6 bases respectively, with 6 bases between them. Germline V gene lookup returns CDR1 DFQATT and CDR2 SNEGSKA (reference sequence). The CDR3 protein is CSATLAGELFF. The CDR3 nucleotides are TGCAGTGCTACCTTAGCCGGGGAGCTGTTTTTT.

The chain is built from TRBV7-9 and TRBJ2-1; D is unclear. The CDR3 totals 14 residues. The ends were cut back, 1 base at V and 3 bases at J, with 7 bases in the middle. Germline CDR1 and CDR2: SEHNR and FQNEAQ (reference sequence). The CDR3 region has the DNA TGTGCCAGCAGCTTAGGTTCTGTCTACAATGAGCAGTTCTTC. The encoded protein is CASSLGSVYNEQFF.

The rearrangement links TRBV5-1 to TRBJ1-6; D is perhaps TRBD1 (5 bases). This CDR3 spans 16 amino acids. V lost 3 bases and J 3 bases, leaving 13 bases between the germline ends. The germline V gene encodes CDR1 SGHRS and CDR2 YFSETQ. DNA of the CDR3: TGCGCCAGCAGCTCGGGAGGGGTTCTCTATAATTCACCCCTCCACTTT. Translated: CASSSGGVLYNSPLHF. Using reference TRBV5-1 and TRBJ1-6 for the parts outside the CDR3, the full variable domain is KAGVTQTPRYLIKTRGQQVTLSCSPISGHRSVSWYQQTPGQGLQFLFEYFSETQRNKGNFPGRFSGRQFSNSRSEMNVSTLELGDSALYLCASSSGGVLYNSPLHFGNGTRLTVT.

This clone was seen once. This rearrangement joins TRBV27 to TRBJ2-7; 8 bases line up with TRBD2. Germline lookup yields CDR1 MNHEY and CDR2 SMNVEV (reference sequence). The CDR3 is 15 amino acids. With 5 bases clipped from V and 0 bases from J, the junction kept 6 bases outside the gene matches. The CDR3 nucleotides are TGTGCCAGCAGTGTAGCGGGGTATAGCTCCTACGAGCAGTACGTC. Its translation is CASSVAGYSSYEQYV.

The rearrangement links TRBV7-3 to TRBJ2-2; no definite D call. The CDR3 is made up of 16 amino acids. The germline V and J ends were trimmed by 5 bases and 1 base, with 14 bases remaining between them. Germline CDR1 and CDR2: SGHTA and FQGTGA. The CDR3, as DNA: TGTGCCAGCAGCCCCCAGCTCACGGGGAACACCGGGGAGCTGTTTTTT. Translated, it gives CASSPQLTGNTGELFF.

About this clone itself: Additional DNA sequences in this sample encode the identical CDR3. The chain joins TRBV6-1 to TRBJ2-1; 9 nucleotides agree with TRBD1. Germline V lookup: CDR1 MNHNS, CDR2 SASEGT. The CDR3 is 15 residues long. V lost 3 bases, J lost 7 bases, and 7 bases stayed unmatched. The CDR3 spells CASSDWGQGRNEQFF. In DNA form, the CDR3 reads TGTGCCAGCAGTGATTGGGGACAGGGTCGGAATGAGCAGTTCTTC.

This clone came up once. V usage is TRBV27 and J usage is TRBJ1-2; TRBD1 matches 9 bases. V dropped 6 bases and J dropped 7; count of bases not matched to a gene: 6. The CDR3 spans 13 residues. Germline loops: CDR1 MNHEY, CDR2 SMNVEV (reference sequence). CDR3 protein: CASSRQGEGGYTF. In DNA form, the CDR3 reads TGTGCCAGCAGCCGACAGGGGGAGGGTGGCTACACCTTC.

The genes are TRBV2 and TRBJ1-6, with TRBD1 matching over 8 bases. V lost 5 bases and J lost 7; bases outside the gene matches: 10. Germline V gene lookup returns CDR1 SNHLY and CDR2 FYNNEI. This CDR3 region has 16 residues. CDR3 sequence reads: CASSYPRQGLNSPLHF. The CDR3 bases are TGTGCCAGCAGTTACCCTAGACAGGGGCTAAATTCACCCCTCCACTTT.

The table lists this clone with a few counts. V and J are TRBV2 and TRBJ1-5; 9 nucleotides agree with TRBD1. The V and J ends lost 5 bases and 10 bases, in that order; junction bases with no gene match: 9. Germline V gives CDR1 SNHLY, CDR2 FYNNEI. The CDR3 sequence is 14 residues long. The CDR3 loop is CASSLLGTGTPQHF. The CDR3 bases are TGTGCCAGCAGTCTCCTTGGGACAGGGACACCCCAGCATTTT.